Presented here are 27 T cell receptor beta chains from one specimen sequenced in a study of cytomegalovirus exposure and HLA in healthy donors. PCR primers comprised 60 Vbeta and 13 Jbeta primers. Data came from immunoSEQ multiplex PCR; TCRdb stores just in-frame clones and leaves some out. In the table there are more than 85,000 clones, 81% of which are singletons. The sequenced sample was PBMCs. The source is a woman aged 25 to 39 in good health and CMV-seronegative.

The chain carries TRBV9 and TRBJ2-2; D remains ambiguous. The length of the CDR3 is 17 residues. The germline V gene encodes CDR1 SGDLS and CDR2 YYNGEE. Trimming shortened V by 3 bases and J by 4 bases, and 19 bases separated the two germline ends. The CDR3 DNA reads TGTGCCAGCAGCGCCCGAGGTAGTGATATATCCACCGGGGAGCTGTTTTTT. It specifies CASSARGSDISTGELFF. Variable domain in full (rest from reference TRBV9 and TRBJ2-2): DSGVTQTPKHLITATGQRVTLRCSPRSGDLSVYWYQQSLDQGLQFLIQYYNGEERAKGNILERFSAQQFPDLHSELNLSSLELGDSALYFCASSARGSDISTGELFFGEGSRLTVL.

The chain uses TRBV11-2 and TRBJ1-3; tentatively, D is TRBD1 (5 bases). The length of the CDR3 is 15 residues. Trimming removed 6 bases at V and 2 bases at J, with 14 bases between. CDR1 is SGHAT, CDR2 FQNNGV, per germline. DNA for the CDR3: TGTGCCAGCAGTTCTGAAGGGGCCGCTGGAAACACCATATATTTT. Translation: CASSSEGAAGNTIYF.

The chain links TRBV2 to TRBJ2-1, with TRBD2 as a possible D gene (6 bases). This CDR3 has 17 amino acids. V was trimmed by 8 bases and J by 2 bases, leaving 22 bases between them. CDR1 is SNHLY and CDR2 is FYNNEI in the germline V gene. CDR3 protein: CASDARDFATTYNEQFF. CDR3 nucleotides: TGTGCCAGCGACGCGAGGGACTTCGCGACCACCTACAATGAGCAGTTCTTC.

The chain carries TRBV29-1 and TRBJ1-1; tentative D call: TRBD1 (6 bases). This CDR3 has 13 residues. V dropped 5 bases and J dropped 1 base, with 11 bases sitting between them. Germline CDR1 SQVTM, CDR2 ANQGSEA. The CDR3 nucleotides are TGCAGCGTTAACAGGGCAGGGAACACTGAAGCTTTCTTT. Its protein is CSVNRAGNTEAFF.

V usage is TRBV7-7 and J usage is TRBJ2-7; possibly TRBD2 for D (7 bases). The V and J ends lost 1 base and 4 bases respectively, with 14 bases between them. The CDR3 totals 15 residues. Per germline, CDR1 SSHAT and CDR2 FNYEAQ (reference sequence). CDR3 coding DNA: TGTGCCAGCAGCTTAGGAACCGGGGGGACATACGAGCAGTACTTC. It codes for CASSLGTGGTYEQYF.

This chain links TRBV7-9 with TRBJ2-7; the match to TRBD2 covers 11 bases. Germline-derived CDR1 and CDR2 are SEHNR and FQNEAQ (reference sequence). V dropped 2 bases and J dropped 7; count of bases not matched to a gene: 7. The CDR3 contains 15 residues. The CDR3 region has the DNA TGTGCCAGCAGCTTATTAGCGGGAGGGCTTGGAGAGCAGTACTTC. Its protein product is CASSLLAGGLGEQYF.

This chain links TRBV4-2 with TRBJ1-4; 7 bases match TRBD1. Germline loops: CDR1 LGHNA, CDR2 YNFKEQ. V lost 0 bases to trimming and J lost 5 bases; unmatched junction nucleotides: 6. The CDR3 is 16 amino acids. CDR3 DNA sequence: TGTGCCAGCAGCCAAGAGATTGCAGGGGGAAATGAAAAACTGTTTTTT. As protein: CASSQEIAGGNEKLFF.

This clone was seen only once. The chain joins TRBV28 to TRBJ1-2, with 8 positions matching TRBD1. The length of the CDR3 is 13 residues. Germline CDR1 is MDHEN and CDR2 is SYDVKM. The V gene end was trimmed by 10 bases and the J gene end by 3 bases; junction bases not matched to a gene: 7. This chain's CDR3 is CAILDRADYGYTF. As DNA, the CDR3 is TGTGCCATATTGGACAGGGCAGACTATGGCTACACCTTC.

The rearrangement links TRBV29-1 to TRBJ2-4; D possibly corresponds to TRBD1 (5 bases). This CDR3 comprises 14 residues. Germline assignment: CDR1 SQVTM and CDR2 ANQGSEA. Trimming took 4 bases from V and 0 from J, leaving 10 bases between them. The CDR3 protein is CSVGRALAKNIQYF. DNA of the CDR3: TGCAGCGTTGGCAGGGCTCTAGCCAAAAACATTCAGTACTTC.

Here the CDR3 DNA reads TGTGCCATCAGTGCAGAACACGCCTCCACAGATACGCAGTATTTT. Protein product: CAISAEHASTDTQYF. The chain has TRBV10-3 and TRBJ2-3, with D hard to call. This CDR3 region has 15 residues. From germline, CDR1 is ENHRY and CDR2 SYGVKD. V lost 4 bases, J lost 2 bases, and 13 bases lay in between.

The chain recombines TRBV28 with TRBJ1-1, with 8 bases aligning to TRBD1. Losses at the gene ends were 6 bases for V and 10 bases for J; bases not matched to a gene: 10. CDR1 is MDHEN and CDR2 is SYDVKM in the germline V gene. The CDR3 runs to 13 residues. CDR3 in amino acids: CASSPSRTGIAFF. The CDR3 DNA is TGTGCCAGCAGCCCCTCGAGGACAGGGATAGCTTTCTTT.

The chain uses TRBV5-5 and TRBJ2-3, with D tentatively TRBD1 (6 bases). This CDR3 contains 15 residues. Trimming shortened V by 4 bases and J by 4 bases, and 16 bases separated the two germline ends. Germline CDR1 reads SGHKS; CDR2 reads YYEKEE (reference sequence). The CDR3 spells CASSERRTVADTQYF. The CDR3 nucleotides read TGTGCCAGCAGCGAACGACGGACAGTTGCAGATACGCAGTATTTT.

The CDR3 loop is CASSSRTRFSNEQFF. The CDR3 bases are TGCGCCAGCAGCTCCCGGACTAGGTTTTCTAATGAGCAGTTCTTC. The V gene is TRBV5-1, the J gene TRBJ2-1; 7 bases agree with TRBD2. After removal of 3 bases from V and 7 bases from J, the junction contained 10 bases not matched to a gene. Germline V lookup: CDR1 SGHRS, CDR2 YFSETQ. This CDR3 contains 15 residues.

The rearrangement uses TRBV25-1 and TRBJ2-1; 13 nucleotides line up with TRBD2. The CDR3 totals 16 residues. Germline-derived CDR1 and CDR2 are MGHDK and SYGVNS. After removal of 2 bases from V and 7 bases from J, the junction contained 5 bases not matched to a gene. In DNA form, the CDR3 reads TGTGCCAGCAGTGAACATGGACTAGCGGGAGTTAATGAGCAGTTCTTC. It yields the protein CASSEHGLAGVNEQFF.

V usage is TRBV7-8 and J usage is TRBJ2-3, with D possibly TRBD1 on 6 matching bases. Germline V gene lookup returns CDR1 SGHVS and CDR2 FQNEAQ. The CDR3 length is 13 residues. With 5 bases removed from V and 4 bases from J, the gap between germline ends came to 10 bases. CDR3 region: CASSPGTSDTQYF. The DNA of the CDR3 is TGTGCCAGCAGCCCGGGGACATCAGATACGCAGTATTTT.

This sequence joins TRBV7-3 and TRBJ2-5; TRBD1 agrees at 7 bases. The J call may be in error: the DNA end matches TRBJ2-7 better. Germline loops: CDR1 SGHTA, CDR2 FQGTGA. This CDR3 comprises 21 residues. In DNA, the CDR3 is TGTGCCAGCAGCCTGCGATCCGAGGGGGACAGTGAACTCCCCGACCACTACGAGCAGTACTTC. This sequence encodes CASSLRSEGDSELPDHYEQYF.

This sequence joins TRBV5-4 and TRBJ2-1; 16 nucleotides align to TRBD2. Germline trimming cut 3 bases from V and 10 bases from J; bases unmatched to any gene: 7. This CDR3 is 16 amino acids long. Germline values: CDR1 SGHNT, CDR2 YYREEE (reference sequence). CDR3 loop: CASSWPGLAGGREQFF. DNA for the CDR3: TGTGCCAGCAGCTGGCCGGGACTAGCGGGAGGGAGGGAGCAGTTCTTC.

The chain carries TRBV4-1 and TRBJ2-3; 8 bases agree with TRBD2. The V gene end was trimmed by 3 bases and the J gene end by 0 bases; junction bases not matched to a gene: 5. Germline lookup yields CDR1 MGHRA and CDR2 YSYEKL. The CDR3 loop spans 16 amino acids. Here the CDR3 reads CASSQALAGSTDTQYF. Written as DNA, the CDR3 is TGCGCCAGCAGCCAGGCGCTAGCGGGCAGCACAGATACGCAGTATTTT.

V usage is TRBV7-2 and J usage is TRBJ2-2; unclear D gene. CDR3 length: 16 amino acids. Germline CDR1 and CDR2: SGHTA and FQGNSA. The V and J ends lost 4 bases and 2 bases respectively, with 14 bases between them. The DNA of the CDR3 is TGTGCCAGCAGCTCCCGAGGCTACTCAAACACCGGGGAGCTGTTTTTT. Amino acid sequence: CASSSRGYSNTGELFF. Supplemented by reference TRBV7-2 and TRBJ2-2, the full variable domain reads GAGVSQSPSNKVTEKGKDVELRCDPISGHTALYWYRQSLGQGLEFLIYFQGNSAPDKSGLPSDRFSAERTGGSVSTLTIQRTQQEDSAVYLCASSSRGYSNTGELFFGEGSRLTVL.

J is TRBJ2-1 and V is TRBV19, with 16 bases fitting TRBD2. CDR1 is LNHDA, CDR2 SQIVND, per germline (reference sequence). The CDR3 contains 19 residues. After removal of 5 bases from V and 7 bases from J, the junction contained 14 bases not matched to a gene. Here the CDR3 DNA reads TGTGCCAGTAGTCGATCTATCCCGGGACTAGCGGGAGGGCCAAATGAGCAGTTCTTC. Its protein is CASSRSIPGLAGGPNEQFF.

The rearrangement links TRBV15 to TRBJ2-7; TRBD1 matches at 7 bases. The germline V gene encodes CDR1 LNHNV and CDR2 YYDKDF (reference sequence). Trimming cost V 2 bases and J 4 bases; bases outside gene matches: 8. The CDR3 consists of 15 residues. The CDR3 loop reads CATSRQQGVGYEQYF. The CDR3 DNA reads as TGTGCCACCAGCAGACAGCAGGGGGTAGGGTACGAGCAGTACTTC.

The chain joins TRBV5-1 to TRBJ2-5, with TRBD1 matching 10 bases. Germline CDR1 reads SGHRS; CDR2 reads YFSETQ. After removal of 4 bases from V and 2 bases from J, the junction contained 5 bases not matched to a gene. The CDR3 spans 15 residues. Here the CDR3 DNA reads TGCGCCAGCAGCATTGTGGGACAGGGGCAAGAGACCCAGTACTTC. Translated, it gives CASSIVGQGQETQYF.

The chain carries TRBV5-1 and TRBJ1-6, with no clear D. V dropped 5 bases and J dropped 5 bases, with 29 bases sitting between them. The CDR3 is made up of 20 amino acids. CDR1 is SGHRS, CDR2 YFSETQ, per germline. This chain's CDR3 is CASRTRLHFPILGDNSPLHF. The CDR3 DNA reads as TGCGCCAGCAGGACCAGGCTCCATTTCCCCATATTAGGTGATAATTCACCCCTCCACTTT.

This rearrangement joins TRBV5-5 to TRBJ2-1, with 10 bases matching TRBD2. The CDR3 covers 15 residues. The ends lost 4 bases at V and 2 bases at J; junction bases unmatched: 3. The germline V gene has CDR1 SGHKS and CDR2 YYEKEE (reference sequence). In DNA form, the CDR3 reads TGTGCCAGCAGCGGTCTAGCGGGAGCCTACAATGAGCAGTTCTTC. The encoded protein is CASSGLAGAYNEQFF.

This clone was observed a few times. V gene TRBV2 combines with J gene TRBJ2-1; 9 bases map to TRBD2. This CDR3 is 12 amino acids long. Per germline, CDR1 SNHLY and CDR2 FYNNEI. V dropped 6 bases and J dropped 16; count of bases not matched to a gene: 10. The CDR3 DNA sequence: TGTGCCAGCAGCTCTTTGGTAGCGGGAGTATTCTTC. Amino acid sequence: CASSSLVAGVFF.

This clone appeared once. The CDR3 protein is CASSRGGGLGMNTEAFF. The CDR3 nucleotides are TGTGCCAGCAGCCGTGGGGGGGGCCTGGGAATGAACACTGAAGCTTTCTTT. This sequence joins TRBV11-1 and TRBJ1-1; maybe TRBD1 (6 bases). Germline V CDR1 and CDR2: SGHAT, FQDESV (reference sequence). The CDR3 length is 17 residues. The V end was cut by 5 bases, the J end by 0 bases, with 19 bases between.

The V and J genes are TRBV10-1 and TRBJ2-1, with 7 bases lining up with TRBD2. V was pared by 7 bases and J by 5 bases, with 8 bases of the junction left unmatched. CDR1 is WNHNN, CDR2 SYGVQD, per germline (reference sequence). The CDR3 spans 14 residues. This chain's CDR3 is CASITQRGNNEQFF. In nucleotides, the CDR3 is TGCGCCAGCATTACACAGCGGGGAAACAATGAGCAGTTCTTC.